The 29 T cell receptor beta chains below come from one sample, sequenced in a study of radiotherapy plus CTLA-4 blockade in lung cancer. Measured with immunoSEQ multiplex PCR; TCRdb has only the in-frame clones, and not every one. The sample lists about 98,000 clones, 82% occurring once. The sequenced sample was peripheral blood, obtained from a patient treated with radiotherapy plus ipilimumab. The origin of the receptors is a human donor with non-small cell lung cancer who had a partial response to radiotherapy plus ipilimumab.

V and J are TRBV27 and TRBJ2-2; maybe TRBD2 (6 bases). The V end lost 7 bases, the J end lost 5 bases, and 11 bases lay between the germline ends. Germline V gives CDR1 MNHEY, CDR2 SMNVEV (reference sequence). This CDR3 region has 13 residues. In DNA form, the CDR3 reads TGTGCCAGCACCGGGACTGTAACCGGGGAGCTGTTTTTT. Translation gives CASTGTVTGELFF.

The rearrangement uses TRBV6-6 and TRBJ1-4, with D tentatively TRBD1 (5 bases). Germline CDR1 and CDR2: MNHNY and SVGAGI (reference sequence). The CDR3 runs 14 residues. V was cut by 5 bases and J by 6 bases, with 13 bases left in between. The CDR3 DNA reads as TGTGCCAGCAGTCCTCCAGGGCTGGATGAAAAACTGTTTTTT. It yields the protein CASSPPGLDEKLFF.

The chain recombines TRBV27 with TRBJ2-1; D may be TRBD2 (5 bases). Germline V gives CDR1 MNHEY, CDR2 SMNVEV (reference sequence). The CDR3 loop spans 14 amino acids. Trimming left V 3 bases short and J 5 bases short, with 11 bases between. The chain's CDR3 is CASSFRDIDNEQFF. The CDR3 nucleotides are TGTGCCAGCAGTTTTCGGGATATTGACAATGAGCAGTTCTTC.

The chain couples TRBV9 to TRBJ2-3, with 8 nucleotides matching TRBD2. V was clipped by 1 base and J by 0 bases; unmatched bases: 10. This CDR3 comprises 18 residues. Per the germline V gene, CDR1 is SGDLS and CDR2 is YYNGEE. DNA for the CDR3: TGTGCCAGCAGCGTAAGAGGCCGCCTAGCGGGCAGCACAGATACGCAGTATTTT. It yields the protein CASSVRGRLAGSTDTQYF.

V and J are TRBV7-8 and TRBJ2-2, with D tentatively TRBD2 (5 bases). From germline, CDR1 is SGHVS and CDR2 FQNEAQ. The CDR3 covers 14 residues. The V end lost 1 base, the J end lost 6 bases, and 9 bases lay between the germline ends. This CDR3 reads CASSLEDSPGELFF. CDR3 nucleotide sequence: TGTGCCAGCAGCTTAGAGGACTCCCCCGGGGAGCTGTTTTTT.

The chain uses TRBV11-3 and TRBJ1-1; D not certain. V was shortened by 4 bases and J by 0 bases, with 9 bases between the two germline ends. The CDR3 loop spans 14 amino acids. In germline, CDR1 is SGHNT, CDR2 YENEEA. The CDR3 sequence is CASSWGGMNTEAFF. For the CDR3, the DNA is TGTGCCAGCAGCTGGGGAGGCATGAACACTGAAGCTTTCTTT.

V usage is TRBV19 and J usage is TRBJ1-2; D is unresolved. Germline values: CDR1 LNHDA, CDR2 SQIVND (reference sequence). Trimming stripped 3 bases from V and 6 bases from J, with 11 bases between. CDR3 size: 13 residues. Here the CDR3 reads CASSMMVQDGYTF. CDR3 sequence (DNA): TGTGCCAGTAGTATGATGGTGCAGGATGGCTACACCTTC.

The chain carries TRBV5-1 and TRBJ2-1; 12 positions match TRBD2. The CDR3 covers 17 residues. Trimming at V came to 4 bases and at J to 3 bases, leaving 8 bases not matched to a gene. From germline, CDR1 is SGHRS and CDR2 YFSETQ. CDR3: CASSPFGLAGNYNEQFF. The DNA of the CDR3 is TGCGCCAGCAGCCCCTTCGGACTAGCGGGAAACTACAATGAGCAGTTCTTC.

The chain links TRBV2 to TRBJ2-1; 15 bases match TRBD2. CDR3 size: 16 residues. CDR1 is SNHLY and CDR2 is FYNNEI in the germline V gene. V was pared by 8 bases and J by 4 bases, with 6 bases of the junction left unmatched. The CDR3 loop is CASHLGLAGGYNEQFF. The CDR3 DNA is TGTGCCAGCCACCTTGGACTAGCGGGAGGGTACAATGAGCAGTTCTTC.

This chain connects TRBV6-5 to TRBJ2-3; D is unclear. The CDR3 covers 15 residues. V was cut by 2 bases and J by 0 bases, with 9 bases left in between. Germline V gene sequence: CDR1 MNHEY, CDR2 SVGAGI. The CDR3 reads CASSYRRPSTDTQYF. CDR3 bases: TGTGCCAGCAGTTACCGCAGGCCTAGCACAGATACGCAGTATTTT.

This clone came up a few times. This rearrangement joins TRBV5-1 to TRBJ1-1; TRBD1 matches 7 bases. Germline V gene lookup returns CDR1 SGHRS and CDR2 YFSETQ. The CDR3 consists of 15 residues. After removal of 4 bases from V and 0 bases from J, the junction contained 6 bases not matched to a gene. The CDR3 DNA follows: TGCGCCAGCAGCACGGGGGACAGCTTGAACACTGAAGCTTTCTTT. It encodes CASSTGDSLNTEAFF.

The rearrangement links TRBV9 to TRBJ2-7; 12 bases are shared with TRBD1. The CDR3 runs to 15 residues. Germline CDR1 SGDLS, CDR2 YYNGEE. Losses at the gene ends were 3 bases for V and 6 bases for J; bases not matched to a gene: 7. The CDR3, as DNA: TGTGCCAGCAGCGGGATAGGGACAGGGGGCGCCGAGCAGTACTTC. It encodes CASSGIGTGGAEQYF.

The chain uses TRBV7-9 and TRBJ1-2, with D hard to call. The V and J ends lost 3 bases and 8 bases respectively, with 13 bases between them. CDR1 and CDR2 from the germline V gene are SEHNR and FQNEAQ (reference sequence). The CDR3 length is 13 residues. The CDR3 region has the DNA TGTGCCAGCAGCTTCCGGGGAGATGCGGGCTACACCTTC. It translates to CASSFRGDAGYTF.

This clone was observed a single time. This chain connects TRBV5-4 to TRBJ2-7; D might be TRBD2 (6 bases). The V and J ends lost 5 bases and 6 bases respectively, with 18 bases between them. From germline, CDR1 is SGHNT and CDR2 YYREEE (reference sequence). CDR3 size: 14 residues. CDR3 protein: CASSKEGSRLEQYF. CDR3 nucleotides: TGTGCCAGCAGTAAGGAGGGCTCCCGGCTCGAGCAGTACTTC.

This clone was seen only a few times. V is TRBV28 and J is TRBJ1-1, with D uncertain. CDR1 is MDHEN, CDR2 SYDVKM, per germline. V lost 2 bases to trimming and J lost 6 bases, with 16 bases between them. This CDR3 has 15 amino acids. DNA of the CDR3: TGTGCCAGCAGTTTAGTTCCGGCCGGCCAGGCTGAAGCTTTCTTT. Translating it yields CASSLVPAGQAEAFF.

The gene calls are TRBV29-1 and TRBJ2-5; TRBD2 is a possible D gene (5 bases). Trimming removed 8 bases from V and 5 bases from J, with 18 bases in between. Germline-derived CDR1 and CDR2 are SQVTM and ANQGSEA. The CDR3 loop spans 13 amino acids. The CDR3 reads CSTTGVPHETQYF. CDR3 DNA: TGCAGCACAACCGGGGTCCCCCACGAGACCCAGTACTTC.

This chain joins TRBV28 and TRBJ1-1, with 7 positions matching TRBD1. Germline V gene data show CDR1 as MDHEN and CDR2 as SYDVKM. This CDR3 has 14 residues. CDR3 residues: CALRQGPQSTEAFF. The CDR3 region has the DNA TGTGCGCTAAGACAGGGCCCTCAGAGCACTGAAGCTTTCTTT. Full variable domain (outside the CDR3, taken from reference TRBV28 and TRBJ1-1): DVKVTQSSRYLVKRTGEKVFLECVQDMDHENMFWYRQDPGLGLRLIYFSYDVKMKEKGDIPEGYSVSREKKERFSLILESASTNQTSMYLCALRQGPQSTEAFFGQGTRLTVV.

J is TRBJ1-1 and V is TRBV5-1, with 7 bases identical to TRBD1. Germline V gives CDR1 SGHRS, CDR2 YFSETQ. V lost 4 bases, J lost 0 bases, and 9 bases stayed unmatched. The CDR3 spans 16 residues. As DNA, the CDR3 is TGCGCCAGCAGCGTCGACAGGGCCTTAATGAACACTGAAGCTTTCTTT. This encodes CASSVDRALMNTEAFF.

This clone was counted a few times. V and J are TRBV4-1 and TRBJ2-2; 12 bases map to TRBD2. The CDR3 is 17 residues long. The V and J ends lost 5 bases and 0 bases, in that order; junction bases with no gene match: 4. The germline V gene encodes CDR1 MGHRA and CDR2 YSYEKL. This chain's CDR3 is CASSGLAGGSNTGELFF. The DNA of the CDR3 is TGCGCCAGCAGCGGTCTAGCGGGAGGGTCGAACACCGGGGAGCTGTTTTTT.

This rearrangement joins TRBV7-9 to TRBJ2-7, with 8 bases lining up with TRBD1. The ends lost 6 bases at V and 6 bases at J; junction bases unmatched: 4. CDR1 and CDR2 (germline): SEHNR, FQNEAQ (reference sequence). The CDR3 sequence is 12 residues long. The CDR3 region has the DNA TGTGCCAGCAGAAAAACAGGGGGCGAGCAGTACTTC. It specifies CASRKTGGEQYF. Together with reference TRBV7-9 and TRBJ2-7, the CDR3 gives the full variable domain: DTGVSQNPRHKITKRGQNVTFRCDPISEHNRLYWYRQTLGQGPEFLTYFQNEAQLEKSRLLSDRFSAERPKGSFSTLEIQRTEQGDSAMYLCASRKTGGEQYFGPGTRLTVT.

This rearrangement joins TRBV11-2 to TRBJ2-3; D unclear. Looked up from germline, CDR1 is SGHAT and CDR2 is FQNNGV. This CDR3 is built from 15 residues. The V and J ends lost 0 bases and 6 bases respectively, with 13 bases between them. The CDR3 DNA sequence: TGTGCCAGCAGCTTAGATGGTCGTAGTGCCGATACGCAGTATTTT. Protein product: CASSLDGRSADTQYF.

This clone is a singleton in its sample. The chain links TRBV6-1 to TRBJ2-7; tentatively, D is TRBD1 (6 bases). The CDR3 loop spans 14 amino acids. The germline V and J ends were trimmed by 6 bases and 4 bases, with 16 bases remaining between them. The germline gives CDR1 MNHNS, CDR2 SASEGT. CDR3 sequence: CASSAPGQRYEQYF. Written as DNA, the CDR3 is TGTGCCAGCAGCGCCCCGGGACAAAGGTACGAGCAGTACTTC.

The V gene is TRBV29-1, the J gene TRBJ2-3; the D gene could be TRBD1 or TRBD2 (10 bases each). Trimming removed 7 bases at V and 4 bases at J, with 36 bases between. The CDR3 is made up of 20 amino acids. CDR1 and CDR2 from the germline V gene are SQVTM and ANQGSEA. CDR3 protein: CSGGQGRLAGVLGDPDTQYF. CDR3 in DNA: TGCAGCGGGGGACAGGGGCGGCTAGCGGGAGTATTAGGCGACCCAGATACGCAGTATTTT.

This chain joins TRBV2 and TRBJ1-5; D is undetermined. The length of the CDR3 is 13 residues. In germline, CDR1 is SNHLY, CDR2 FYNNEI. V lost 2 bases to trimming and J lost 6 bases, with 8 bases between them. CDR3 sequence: CASSEYLGQPQHF. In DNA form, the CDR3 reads TGTGCCAGCAGTGAATATCTCGGTCAGCCCCAGCATTTT.

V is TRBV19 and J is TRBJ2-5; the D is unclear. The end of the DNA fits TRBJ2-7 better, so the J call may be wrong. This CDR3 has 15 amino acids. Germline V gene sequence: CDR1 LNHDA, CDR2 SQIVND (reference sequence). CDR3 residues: CASSIGNKEPYEQYF. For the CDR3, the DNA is TGTGCCAGTAGTATAGGCAATAAAGAACCCTACGAGCAGTACTTC.

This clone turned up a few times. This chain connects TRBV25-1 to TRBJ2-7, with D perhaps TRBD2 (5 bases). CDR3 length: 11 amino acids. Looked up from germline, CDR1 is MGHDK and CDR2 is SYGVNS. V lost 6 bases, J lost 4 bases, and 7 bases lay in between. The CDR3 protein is CASRREYEQYF. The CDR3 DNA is TGTGCCAGCAGAAGGGAGTACGAGCAGTACTTC.

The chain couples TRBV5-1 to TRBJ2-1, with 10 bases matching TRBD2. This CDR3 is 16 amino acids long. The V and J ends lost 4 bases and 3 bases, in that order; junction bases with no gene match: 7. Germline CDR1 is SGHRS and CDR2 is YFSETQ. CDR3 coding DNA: TGCGCCAGCAGCGTGCCGAGGACTAGCGGCTACAATGAGCAGTTCTTC. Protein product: CASSVPRTSGYNEQFF.

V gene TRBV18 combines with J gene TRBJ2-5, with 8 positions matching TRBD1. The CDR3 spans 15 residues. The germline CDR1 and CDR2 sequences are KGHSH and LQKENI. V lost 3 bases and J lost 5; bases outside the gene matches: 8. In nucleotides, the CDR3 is TGTGCCAGCTCACCTGACAGGGGCCGGGGGGAGACCCAGTACTTC. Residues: CASSPDRGRGETQYF.

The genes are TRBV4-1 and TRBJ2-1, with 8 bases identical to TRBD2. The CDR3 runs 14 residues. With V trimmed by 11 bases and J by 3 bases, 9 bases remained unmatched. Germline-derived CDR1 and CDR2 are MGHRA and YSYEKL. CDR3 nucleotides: TGCGCCTCGGGAGGGCTAGCTATCTACAATGAGCAGTTCTTC. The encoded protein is CASGGLAIYNEQFF.